This T cell receptor beta chain appears in the sequencing data of a study of blood T cell repertoires in COVID-19. As handled by the study authors: Amplification of reference gene primers provided the estimated nucleated cell counts. Using immunoSEQ multiplex PCR, the repertoire was profiled, and TCRdb retains in-frame clones only, with some absent. That table is the source of V, J and clone size, and D and trimming were worked out from the DNA. The data contain fewer than 350,000 clones, around 90% of them singletons. V was pared by 7 bases and J by 1 base, with 13 bases between. Germline V gene sequence: CDR1 MDHEN, CDR2 SYDVKM. CDR3 length equals 14 residues.

J is TRBJ1-2 and V is TRBV28; D perhaps matches TRBD1 (6 bases). Sequenced sample: peripheral blood. The clonotype originates from a woman aged 30 to 39 with COVID-19, enrolled during active disease. Written as DNA, the CDR3 is TGTGCCAGCAAGGGGGTTCTGATTAACTATGGCTACACCTTC. It yields the protein CASKGVLINYGYTF.